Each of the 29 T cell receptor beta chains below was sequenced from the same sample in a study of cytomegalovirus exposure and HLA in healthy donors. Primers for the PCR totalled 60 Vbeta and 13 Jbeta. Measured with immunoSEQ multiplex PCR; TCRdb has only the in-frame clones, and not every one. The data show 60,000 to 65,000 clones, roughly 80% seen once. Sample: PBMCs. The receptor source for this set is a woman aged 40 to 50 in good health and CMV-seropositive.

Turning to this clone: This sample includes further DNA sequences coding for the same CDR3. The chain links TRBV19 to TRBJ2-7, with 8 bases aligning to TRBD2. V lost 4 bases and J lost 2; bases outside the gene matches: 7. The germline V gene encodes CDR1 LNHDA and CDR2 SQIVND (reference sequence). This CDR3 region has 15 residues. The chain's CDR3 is CASSRAGGSPYEQYF. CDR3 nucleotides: TGTGCCAGTAGTAGGGCGGGGGGTTCTCCCTACGAGCAGTACTTC.

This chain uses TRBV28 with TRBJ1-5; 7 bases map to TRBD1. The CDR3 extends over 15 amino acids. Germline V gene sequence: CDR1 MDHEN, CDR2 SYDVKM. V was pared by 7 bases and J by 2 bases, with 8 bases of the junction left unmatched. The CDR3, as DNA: TGTGCCAGCAACTCAGGGGGGACGGGCAATCAGCCCCAGCATTTT. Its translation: CASNSGGTGNQPQHF.

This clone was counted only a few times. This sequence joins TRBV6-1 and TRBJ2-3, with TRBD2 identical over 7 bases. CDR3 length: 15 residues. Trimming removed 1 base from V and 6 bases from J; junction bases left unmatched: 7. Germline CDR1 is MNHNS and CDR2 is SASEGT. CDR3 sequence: CASSEGASGVDTQYF. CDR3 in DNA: TGTGCCAGCAGTGAAGGGGCTAGCGGCGTGGATACGCAGTATTTT.

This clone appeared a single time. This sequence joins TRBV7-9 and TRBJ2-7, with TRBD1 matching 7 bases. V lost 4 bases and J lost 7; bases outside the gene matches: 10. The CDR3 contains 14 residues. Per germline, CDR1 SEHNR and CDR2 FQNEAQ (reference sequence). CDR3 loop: CASSYRDSPVEQYF. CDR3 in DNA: TGTGCCAGCAGCTACCGGGACAGCCCCGTAGAGCAGTACTTC.

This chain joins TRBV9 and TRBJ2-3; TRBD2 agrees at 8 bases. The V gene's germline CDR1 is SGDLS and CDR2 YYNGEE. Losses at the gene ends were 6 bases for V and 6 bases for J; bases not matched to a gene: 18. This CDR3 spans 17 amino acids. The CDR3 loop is CASTFKGLAESGDTQYF. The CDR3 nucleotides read TGTGCCAGCACCTTTAAAGGACTAGCCGAGTCAGGGGATACGCAGTATTTT.

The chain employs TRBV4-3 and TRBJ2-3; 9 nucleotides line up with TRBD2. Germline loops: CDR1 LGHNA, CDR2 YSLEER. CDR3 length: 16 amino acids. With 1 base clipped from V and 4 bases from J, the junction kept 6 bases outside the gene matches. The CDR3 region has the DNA TGCGCCAGCAGCCAAGTGGGGACTAGCAACGCAGATACGCAGTATTTT. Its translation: CASSQVGTSNADTQYF.

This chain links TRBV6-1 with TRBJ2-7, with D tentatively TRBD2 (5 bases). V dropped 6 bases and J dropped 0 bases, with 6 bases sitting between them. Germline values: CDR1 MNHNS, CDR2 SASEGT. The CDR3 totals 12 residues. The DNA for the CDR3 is TGTGCCAGCAGGGAGGCCTCCTACGAGCAGTACTTC. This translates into CASREASYEQYF.

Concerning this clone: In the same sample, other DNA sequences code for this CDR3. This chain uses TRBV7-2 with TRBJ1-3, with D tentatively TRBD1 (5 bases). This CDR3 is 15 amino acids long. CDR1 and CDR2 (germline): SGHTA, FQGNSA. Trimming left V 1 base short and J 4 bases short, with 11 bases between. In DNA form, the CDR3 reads TGTGCCAGCAGCTTAGTTACAGGACGGGGAAACACCATATATTTT. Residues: CASSLVTGRGNTIYF. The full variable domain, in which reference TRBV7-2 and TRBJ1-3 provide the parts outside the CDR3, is GAGVSQSPSNKVTEKGKDVELRCDPISGHTALYWYRQSLGQGLEFLIYFQGNSAPDKSGLPSDRFSAERTGGSVSTLTIQRTQQEDSAVYLCASSLVTGRGNTIYFGEGSWLTVV.

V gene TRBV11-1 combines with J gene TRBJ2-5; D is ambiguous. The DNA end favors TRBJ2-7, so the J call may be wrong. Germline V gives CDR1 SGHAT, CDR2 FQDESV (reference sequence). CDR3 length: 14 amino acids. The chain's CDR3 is CASSLGRLTYEQYF. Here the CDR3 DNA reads TGTGCCAGCAGCTTAGGGCGGCTAACCTACGAGCAGTACTTC.

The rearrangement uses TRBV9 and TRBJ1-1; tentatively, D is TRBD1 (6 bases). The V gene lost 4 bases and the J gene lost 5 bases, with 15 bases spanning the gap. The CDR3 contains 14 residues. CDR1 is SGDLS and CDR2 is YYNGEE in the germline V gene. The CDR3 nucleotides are TGTGCCAGCAGCCGGGGGGGGCTAGGTACTGAAGCTTTCTTT. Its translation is CASSRGGLGTEAFF.

Here the CDR3 DNA reads TGTGCCAGCACCCAGCGTGGCGGAACTAGCACAGATACGCAGTATTTT. Translated: CASTQRGGTSTDTQYF. V gene TRBV11-2 combines with J gene TRBJ2-3; unclear D gene. The CDR3 totals 16 residues. CDR1 and CDR2 (germline): SGHAT, FQNNGV. Trimming removed 7 bases at V and 0 bases at J, with 17 bases between.

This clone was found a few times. The CDR3 nucleotides are TGTGCCAGCAGCTTAGGCTGGGGACAGACAACAGATACGCAGTATTTT. It is translated as CASSLGWGQTTDTQYF. The V call is TRBV7-6, the J call TRBJ2-3, with 7 bases lining up with TRBD1. Germline CDR1 SGHVS, CDR2 FNYEAQ. The CDR3 runs 16 residues. The V gene end was trimmed by 1 base and the J gene end by 3 bases; junction bases not matched to a gene: 7.

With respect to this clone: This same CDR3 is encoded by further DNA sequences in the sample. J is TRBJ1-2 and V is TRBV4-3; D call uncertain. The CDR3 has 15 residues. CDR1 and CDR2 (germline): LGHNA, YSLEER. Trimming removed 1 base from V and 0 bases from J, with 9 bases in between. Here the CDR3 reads CASSQAGLANYGYTF. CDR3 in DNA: TGCGCCAGCAGCCAAGCGGGTTTAGCTAACTATGGCTACACCTTC.

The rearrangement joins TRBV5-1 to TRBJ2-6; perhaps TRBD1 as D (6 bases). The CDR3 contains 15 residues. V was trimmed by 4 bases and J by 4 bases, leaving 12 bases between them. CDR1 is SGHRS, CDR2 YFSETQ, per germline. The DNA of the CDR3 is TGCGCCAGCAGCCATGGGACACTAGGGGCCAACGTCCTGACTTTC. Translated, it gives CASSHGTLGANVLTF.

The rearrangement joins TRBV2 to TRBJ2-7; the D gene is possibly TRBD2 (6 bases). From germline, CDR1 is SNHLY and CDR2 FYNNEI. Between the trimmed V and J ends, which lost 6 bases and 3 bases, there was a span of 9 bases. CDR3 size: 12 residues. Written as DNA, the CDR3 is TGTGCCAGCAGCGGAGGGGTCTACGAGCAGTACTTC. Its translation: CASSGGVYEQYF.

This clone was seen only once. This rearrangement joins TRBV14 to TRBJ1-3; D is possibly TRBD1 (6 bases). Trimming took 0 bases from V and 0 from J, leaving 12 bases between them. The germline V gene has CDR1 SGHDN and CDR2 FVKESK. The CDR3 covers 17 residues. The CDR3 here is CASSQERGGSSGNTIYF. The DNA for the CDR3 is TGTGCCAGCAGCCAAGAAAGGGGGGGAAGCTCTGGAAACACCATATATTTT.

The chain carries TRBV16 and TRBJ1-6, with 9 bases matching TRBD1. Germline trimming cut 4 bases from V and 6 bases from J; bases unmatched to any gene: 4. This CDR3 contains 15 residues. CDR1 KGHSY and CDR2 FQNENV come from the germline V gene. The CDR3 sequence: CASSPPGQGNSPLHF. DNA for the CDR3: TGTGCCAGCAGCCCACCGGGACAGGGTAATTCACCCCTCCACTTT.

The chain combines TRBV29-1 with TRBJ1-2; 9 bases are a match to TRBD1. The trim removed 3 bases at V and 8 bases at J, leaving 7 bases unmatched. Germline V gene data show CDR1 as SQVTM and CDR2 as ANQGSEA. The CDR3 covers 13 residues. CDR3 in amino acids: CSVDRTGGAGYTF. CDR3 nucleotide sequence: TGCAGCGTTGATCGCACAGGGGGCGCAGGCTACACCTTC. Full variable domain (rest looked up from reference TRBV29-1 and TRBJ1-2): SAVISQKPSRDICQRGTSLTIQCQVDSQVTMMFWYRQQPGQSLTLIATANQGSEATYESGFVIDKFPISRPNLTFSTLTVSNMSPEDSSIYLCSVDRTGGAGYTFGSGTRLTVV.

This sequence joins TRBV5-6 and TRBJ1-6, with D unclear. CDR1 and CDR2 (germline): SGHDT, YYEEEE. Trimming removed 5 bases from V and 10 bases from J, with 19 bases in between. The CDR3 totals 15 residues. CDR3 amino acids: CASRPRGYLESPLHF. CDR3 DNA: TGTGCCAGCAGACCCCGCGGCTATCTGGAATCACCCCTCCACTTT.

The CDR3 reads CASRRDTYYEQYF. Here the CDR3 DNA reads TGTGCCAGCAGAAGGGACACCTACTACGAGCAGTACTTC. The chain couples TRBV5-6 to TRBJ2-7, with a weak D call TRBD1 (6 bases). V gave up 5 bases and J gave up 3 bases, with 12 bases separating them. The CDR3 has 13 amino acids. Per germline, CDR1 SGHDT and CDR2 YYEEEE.

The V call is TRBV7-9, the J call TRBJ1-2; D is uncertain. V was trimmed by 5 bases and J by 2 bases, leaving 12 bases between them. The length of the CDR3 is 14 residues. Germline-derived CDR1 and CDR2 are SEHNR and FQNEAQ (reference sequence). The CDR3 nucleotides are TGTGCCAGCAGCCCCCCGAGCTCAAACTATGGCTACACCTTC. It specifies CASSPPSSNYGYTF.

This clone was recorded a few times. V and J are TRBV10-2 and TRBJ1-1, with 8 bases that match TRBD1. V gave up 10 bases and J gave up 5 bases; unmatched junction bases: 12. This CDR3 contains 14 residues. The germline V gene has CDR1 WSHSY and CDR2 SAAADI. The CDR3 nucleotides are TGCGCCACCCAGGGGGCAGCCCCGGAGACTGAAGCTTTCTTT. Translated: CATQGAAPETEAFF.

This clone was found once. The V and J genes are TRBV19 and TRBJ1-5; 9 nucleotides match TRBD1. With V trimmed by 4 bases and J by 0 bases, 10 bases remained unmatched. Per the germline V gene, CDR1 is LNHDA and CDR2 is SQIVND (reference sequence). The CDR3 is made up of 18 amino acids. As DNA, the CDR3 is TGTGCCAGTAGTACTACAGACAGGGGGATGGATAGCAATCAGCCCCAGCATTTT. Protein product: CASSTTDRGMDSNQPQHF.

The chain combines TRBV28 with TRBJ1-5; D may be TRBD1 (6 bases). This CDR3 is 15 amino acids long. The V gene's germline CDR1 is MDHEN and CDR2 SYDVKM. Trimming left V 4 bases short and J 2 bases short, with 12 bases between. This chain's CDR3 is CASSSGGQGNQPQHF. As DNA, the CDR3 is TGTGCCAGCAGTTCCGGGGGGCAGGGCAATCAGCCCCAGCATTTT. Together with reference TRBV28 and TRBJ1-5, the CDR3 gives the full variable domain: DVKVTQSSRYLVKRTGEKVFLECVQDMDHENMFWYRQDPGLGLRLIYFSYDVKMKEKGDIPEGYSVSREKKERFSLILESASTNQTSMYLCASSSGGQGNQPQHFGDGTRLSIL.

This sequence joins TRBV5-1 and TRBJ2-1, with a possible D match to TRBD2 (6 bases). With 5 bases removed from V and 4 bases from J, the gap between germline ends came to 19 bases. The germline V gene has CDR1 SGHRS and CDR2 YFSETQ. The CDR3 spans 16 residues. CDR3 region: CASSTGLTKPYNEQFF. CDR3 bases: TGCGCCAGCAGTACGGGACTCACTAAACCGTACAATGAGCAGTTCTTC.

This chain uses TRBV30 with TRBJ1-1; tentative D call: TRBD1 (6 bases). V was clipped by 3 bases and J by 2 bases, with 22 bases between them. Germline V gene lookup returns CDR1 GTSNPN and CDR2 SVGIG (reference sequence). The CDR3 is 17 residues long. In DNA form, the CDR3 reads TGTGCCTGGAGCGTGGGAGACTACAGGGTAACAAACACTGAAGCTTTCTTT. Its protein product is CAWSVGDYRVTNTEAFF.

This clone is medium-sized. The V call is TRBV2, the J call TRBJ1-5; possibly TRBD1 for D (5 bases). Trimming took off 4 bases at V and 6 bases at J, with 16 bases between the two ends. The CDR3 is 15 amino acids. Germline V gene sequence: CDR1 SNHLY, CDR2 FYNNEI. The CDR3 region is CASSGGGEGSQPQHF. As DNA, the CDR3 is TGTGCCAGCAGTGGGGGGGGAGAGGGAAGTCAGCCCCAGCATTTT.

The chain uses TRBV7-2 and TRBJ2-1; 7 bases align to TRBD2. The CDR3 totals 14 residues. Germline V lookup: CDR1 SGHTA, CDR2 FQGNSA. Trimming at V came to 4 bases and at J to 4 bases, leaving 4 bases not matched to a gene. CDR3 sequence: CASSWGGGYNEQFF. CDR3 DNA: TGTGCCAGCAGCTGGGGCGGGGGTTACAATGAGCAGTTCTTC. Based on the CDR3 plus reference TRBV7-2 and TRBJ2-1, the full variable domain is GAGVSQSPSNKVTEKGKDVELRCDPISGHTALYWYRQSLGQGLEFLIYFQGNSAPDKSGLPSDRFSAERTGGSVSTLTIQRTQQEDSAVYLCASSWGGGYNEQFFGPGTRLTVL.

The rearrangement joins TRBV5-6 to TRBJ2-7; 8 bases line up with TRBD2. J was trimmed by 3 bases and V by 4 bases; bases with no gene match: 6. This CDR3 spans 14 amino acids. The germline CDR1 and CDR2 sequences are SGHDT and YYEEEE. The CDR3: CASSPTLAVYEQYF. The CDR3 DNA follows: TGTGCCAGCAGCCCGACACTAGCGGTCTACGAGCAGTACTTC.